Presented here are 27 T cell receptor beta chains from one specimen sequenced in a study of identical twins' blood T cells. TCRdb independently ran MiXCR on the 5' RACE reads; one entry per CDR3 protein. Of a few hundred thousand distinct CDR3 sequences listed, 28% are singletons. Sequenced: PBMCs. These receptors originate from a woman aged 18 to 55 in good health.

This sequence joins TRBV2 and TRBJ2-1, with D tentatively TRBD1 or TRBD2 (5 bases each). V was trimmed by 7 bases and J by 0 bases, leaving 10 bases between them. Germline CDR1 SNHLY, CDR2 FYNNEI. There are 14 residues in the CDR3. CDR3 sequence reads: CASTGTSSYNEQFF. CDR3 nucleotide sequence: TGTGCCAGCACTGGGACCAGCTCCTACAATGAGCAGTTCTTC.

This clonotype was counted many times. The CDR3 sequence is CASSIDPGLNTDTQYF. The CDR3 DNA sequence: TGTGCCAGTAGTATAGATCCCGGACTAAACACAGATACGCAGTATTTT. The chain joins TRBV19 to TRBJ2-3; a weak D match, TRBD2 (6 bases). This CDR3 is built from 16 residues. V lost 0 bases, J lost 2 bases, and 12 bases lay in between. The germline V gene encodes CDR1 LNHDA and CDR2 SQIVND (reference sequence).

The chain carries TRBV20-1 and TRBJ2-1; D gene uncertain. CDR1 and CDR2 (germline): DFQATT, SNEGSKA (reference sequence). This CDR3 is built from 14 residues. Deletions cut 4 bases from V and 0 bases from J, with 10 bases between. CDR3 protein: CSAIFRDSYNEQFF. Here the CDR3 DNA reads TGCAGTGCTATTTTCCGAGACTCCTACAATGAGCAGTTCTTC.

The rearrangement joins TRBV29-1 to TRBJ2-2; TRBD1 is a possible D gene (6 bases). The germline gives CDR1 SQVTM, CDR2 ANQGSEA. CDR3 length: 14 residues. V gave up 4 bases and J gave up 4 bases, with 13 bases separating them. The CDR3 protein is CSVVDIRGTGELFF. The CDR3 DNA reads TGCAGCGTTGTGGACATCAGGGGCACCGGGGAGCTGTTTTTT.

This clonotype was detected only a few times. Sequence at one end of the junction differs from germline and may be a read error. This sequence joins TRBV4-3 and TRBJ1-1; TRBD1 might be the D (6 bases). The CDR3 covers 14 residues. Germline values: CDR1 LGHNA, CDR2 YSLEER. The DNA for the CDR3 is TGCGCCGGCAGTCGAACCGGGACAACCACTGAAGCTTTCTTT. Translation: CAGSRTGTTTEAFF.

V gene TRBV20-1 combines with J gene TRBJ2-2, with no clear D. Germline V gene data show CDR1 as DFQATT and CDR2 as SNEGSKA (reference sequence). Trimming took off 4 bases at V and 0 bases at J, with 9 bases between the two ends. The CDR3 runs to 14 residues. In nucleotides, the CDR3 is TGCAGTGCTACGGGCCTCGCGAACACCGGGGAGCTGTTTTTT. Translating gives CSATGLANTGELFF.

On this clonotype itself: The junction does not match germline at one end; this may be a read error. The chain links TRBV12-3 or TRBV12-4 to TRBJ2-2, with D tentatively TRBD2 (5 bases). This CDR3 contains 11 residues. DNA of the CDR3: TGTACCAGCGGTCTTCCCGGGGAGCTGTTTTTT. Its protein product is CTSGLPGELFF.

In its sample, this clonotype was seen many times. This chain joins TRBV12-5 and TRBJ2-2; D perhaps matches TRBD1 (6 bases). V lost 3 bases to trimming and J lost 5 bases, with 13 bases between them. Per germline, CDR1 LGHNT and CDR2 FRNRAP. There are 15 residues in the CDR3. The chain's CDR3 is CASGFYRVGTGELFF. In DNA form, the CDR3 reads TGTGCTAGTGGTTTCTACAGGGTGGGGACCGGGGAGCTGTTTTTT.

V usage is TRBV7-2 and J usage is TRBJ2-3; perhaps TRBD2 as D (5 bases). Germline-derived CDR1 and CDR2 are SGHTA and FQGNSA. V lost 6 bases and J lost 1, with 8 bases in between. The CDR3 contains 13 residues. CDR3 in DNA: TGTGCCAGCAGGGATAGCGGCACAGATACGCAGTATTTT. Encoded protein: CASRDSGTDTQYF.

This clonotype was detected ten times or more. The gene calls are TRBV7-9 and TRBJ2-3, with no clear D. From germline, CDR1 is SEHNR and CDR2 FQNEAQ (reference sequence). The CDR3 is made up of 14 amino acids. V was shortened by 5 bases and J by 4 bases, with 13 bases between the two germline ends. In DNA form, the CDR3 reads TGTGCCAGCAGCCGTTTTAAAAAGGCAGATACGCAGTATTTT. Its translation is CASSRFKKADTQYF. The entire variable domain, with the rest obtained from reference TRBV7-9 and TRBJ2-3, is as follows: DTGVSQNPRHKITKRGQNVTFRCDPISEHNRLYWYRQTLGQGPEFLTYFQNEAQLEKSRLLSDRFSAERPKGSFSTLEIQRTEQGDSAMYLCASSRFKKADTQYFGPGTRLTVL.

In its sample, this clonotype was seen a few times. The rearrangement joins TRBV6-2 or TRBV6-3 to TRBJ2-7; 9 positions match TRBD2. CDR3 length: 17 residues. From germline, CDR1 is MNHEY and CDR2 SVGEGT. V dropped 0 bases and J dropped 2; count of bases not matched to a gene: 8. CDR3 protein: CASSYSILAGRTYEQYF. CDR3 sequence (DNA): TGTGCCAGCAGTTACTCGATACTAGCGGGCCGTACCTACGAGCAGTACTTC.

About this clonotype itself: Just one base apart from a much larger clone, this may be a read error. The V gene is TRBV25-1, the J gene TRBJ2-1; possible D gene TRBD1, 6 bases. Germline lookup yields CDR1 MGHDK and CDR2 SYGVNS. The CDR3 has 17 residues. The CDR3, as DNA: TGTGCCAGCAGTGAATACCCCACAGGGAGCTCCTACAATGAGCGGTTCTTC. Its translation: CASSEYPTGSSYNERFF.

This clonotype was seen repeatedly, ten times or more. The J gene is TRBJ2-1, the V gene TRBV5-1; D may match TRBD1 or TRBD2 (5 bases each). CDR3 length: 15 residues. The V gene lost 4 bases and the J gene lost 0 bases, with 11 bases spanning the gap. Germline V lookup: CDR1 SGHRS, CDR2 YFSETQ. This CDR3 reads CASSQGTSSYNEQFF. The DNA of the CDR3 is TGCGCCAGCAGCCAAGGGACCAGCTCCTACAATGAGCAGTTCTTC.

The rearrangement uses TRBV4-1 and TRBJ1-6; D is ambiguous. The CDR3 is made up of 13 amino acids. Germline values: CDR1 MGHRA, CDR2 YSYEKL. V was clipped by 1 base and J by 7 bases, with 5 bases between them. CDR3 in amino acids: CASSQVGNSPLHF. The CDR3 DNA reads TGCGCCAGCAGCCAAGTCGGGAATTCACCCCTCCACTTT.

The sample holds a few counts of this clonotype. One end of the junction does not line up with germline, which may come from a read error. The genes are TRBV20-1 and TRBJ2-3, with TRBD2 matching 8 bases. This CDR3 is built from 15 residues. Germline V CDR1 and CDR2: DFQATT, SNEGSKA (reference sequence). The CDR3 loop is CSAPRPTSGTDTQYF. For the CDR3, the DNA is TGCAGTGCTCCGCGACCTACTAGCGGCACGGATACGCAGTATTTT.

The sample holds many counts of this clonotype. The CDR3 sequence: CSANSDRGDSNQPQHF. The CDR3 region has the DNA TGCAGTGCCAATTCTGACAGGGGCGATAGCAATCAGCCCCAGCATTTT. The chain recombines TRBV20-1 with TRBJ1-5, with 8 bases fitting TRBD1. Germline V CDR1 and CDR2: DFQATT, SNEGSKA (reference sequence). This CDR3 comprises 16 residues. V lost 6 bases and J lost 0; bases outside the gene matches: 10.

J is TRBJ1-2 and V is TRBV11-3, with D maybe TRBD1 (5 bases). The length of the CDR3 is 14 residues. Germline V gene data show CDR1 as SGHNT and CDR2 as YENEEA. Trimming cost V 5 bases and J 4 bases, with 14 bases left between them. For the CDR3, the DNA is TGTGCCAGCAGCCCGGAGCAGGGAGGCTATGGCTACACCTTC. Translating it yields CASSPEQGGYGYTF.

A word on this clonotype: A read error may be the cause here, since a much bigger clone is one base away. The genes are TRBV12-3 or TRBV12-4 and TRBJ1-1, with D perhaps TRBD1 (6 bases). The V gene lost 3 bases and the J gene lost 11 bases, with 19 bases spanning the gap. The CDR3 has 14 residues. CDR3 DNA sequence: TGTGCCAGCAGTTTTGTGGGGGCGGAAATTGTGGCTTTCTTT. This translates into CASSFVGAEIVAFF.

About this clonotype: A read error may be the cause here, since a much bigger clone is one base away. The chain links TRBV3-1 to TRBJ1-1; D remains unclear. Germline V lookup: CDR1 LGHDT, CDR2 YNNKEL (reference sequence). The length of the CDR3 is 13 residues. CDR3 protein: CAGSQVTISEAFF. The CDR3 DNA follows: TGTGCCGGCAGCCAAGTGACCATATCTGAAGCTTTCTTT.

The rearrangement links TRBV3-1 to TRBJ2-7; 10 bases fit TRBD2. Losses at the gene ends were 1 base for V and 4 bases for J; bases not matched to a gene: 7. The germline V gene has CDR1 LGHDT and CDR2 YNNKEL (reference sequence). The CDR3 sequence is 16 residues long. The CDR3 sequence is CASSQGLTSGIYEQYF. The CDR3 DNA reads as TGTGCCAGCAGCCAAGGTTTAACTAGCGGGATTTACGAGCAGTACTTC.

This chain joins TRBV9 and TRBJ2-1, with D maybe TRBD2 (5 bases). CDR3 size: 17 residues. CDR1 is SGDLS, CDR2 YYNGEE, per germline. V was trimmed by 3 bases and J by 4 bases, leaving 20 bases between them. The CDR3 loop is CASSDGLTSAEYNEQFF. The CDR3 nucleotides read TGTGCCAGCAGCGATGGACTTACCTCGGCGGAATACAATGAGCAGTTCTTC.

The V gene is TRBV20-1, the J gene TRBJ1-5, with TRBD1 matching over 9 bases. V dropped 6 bases and J dropped 5; count of bases not matched to a gene: 8. CDR3 length: 14 amino acids. Germline V gene data show CDR1 as DFQATT and CDR2 as SNEGSKA (reference sequence). CDR3 region: CSANSDRGYQPQHF. In DNA, the CDR3 is TGCAGTGCCAACTCGGACAGGGGATATCAGCCCCAGCATTTT.

This clonotype was seen only a few times. This sequence joins TRBV29-1 and TRBJ2-7; a possible D gene is TRBD2 (6 bases). In germline, CDR1 is SQVTM, CDR2 ANQGSEA. V lost 3 bases to trimming and J lost 0 bases, with 15 bases between them. This CDR3 comprises 15 residues. The CDR3 nucleotides are TGCAGCGTTGAGGGCGGGACGCTCGGCTCCTACGAGCAGTACTTC. Amino acid sequence: CSVEGGTLGSYEQYF.

This clonotype was detected only a few times. CDR3 sequence: CASSSLGGGKGTEAFF. DNA of the CDR3: TGTGCCAGCAGCTCCTTGGGGGGTGGCAAAGGGACTGAAGCTTTCTTT. This rearrangement joins TRBV7-9 to TRBJ1-1; D is perhaps TRBD1 (5 bases). CDR1 and CDR2 from the germline V gene are SEHNR and FQNEAQ (reference sequence). The ends were cut back, 4 bases at V and 5 bases at J, with 20 bases in the middle. This CDR3 has 16 residues.

The CDR3 region is CASGVQGNYGYTF. In DNA form, the CDR3 reads TGTGCTAGTGGGGTACAGGGTAACTATGGCTACACCTTC. The rearrangement links TRBV12-5 to TRBJ1-2; TRBD1 is a possible D gene (6 bases). Germline V CDR1 and CDR2: LGHNT, FRNRAP. The CDR3 has 13 amino acids. V dropped 6 bases and J dropped 1 base, with 9 bases sitting between them.

CDR3 sequence reads: CASSFWVGQETQYF. CDR3 nucleotide sequence: TGTGCCAGCAGTTTTTGGGTAGGGCAAGAGACCCAGTACTTC. The chain combines TRBV7-8 with TRBJ2-5, with D unclear. The CDR3 extends over 14 amino acids. V gave up 6 bases and J gave up 2 bases, with 13 bases separating them. Germline CDR1 reads SGHVS; CDR2 reads FQNEAQ.

This chain links TRBV19 with TRBJ2-4; no reliable D call. The CDR3 consists of 14 residues. The germline gives CDR1 LNHDA, CDR2 SQIVND (reference sequence). V was clipped by 1 base and J by 0 bases, with 4 bases between them. In DNA form, the CDR3 reads TGTGCCAGTAGTATAGCGAGAGCCAAAAACATTCAGTACTTC. Its protein is CASSIARAKNIQYF.